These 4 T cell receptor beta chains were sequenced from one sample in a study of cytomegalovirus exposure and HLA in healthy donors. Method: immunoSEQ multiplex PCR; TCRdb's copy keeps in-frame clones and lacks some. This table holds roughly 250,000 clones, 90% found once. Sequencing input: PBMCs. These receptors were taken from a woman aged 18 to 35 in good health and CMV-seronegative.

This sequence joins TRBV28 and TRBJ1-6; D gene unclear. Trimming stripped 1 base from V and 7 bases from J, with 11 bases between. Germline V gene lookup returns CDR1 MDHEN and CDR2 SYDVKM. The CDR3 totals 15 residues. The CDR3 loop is CASSLSGVRNSPLHF. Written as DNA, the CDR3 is TGTGCCAGCAGTTTATCGGGAGTGAGGAATTCACCCCTCCACTTT.

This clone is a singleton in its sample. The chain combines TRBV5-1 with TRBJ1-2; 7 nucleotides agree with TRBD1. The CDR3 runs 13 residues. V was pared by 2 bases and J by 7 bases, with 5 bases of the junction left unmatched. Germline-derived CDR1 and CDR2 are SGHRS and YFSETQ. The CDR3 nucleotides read TGCGCCAGCAGCTTCAGGGGGGAGTCTGGCTACACCTTC. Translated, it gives CASSFRGESGYTF.

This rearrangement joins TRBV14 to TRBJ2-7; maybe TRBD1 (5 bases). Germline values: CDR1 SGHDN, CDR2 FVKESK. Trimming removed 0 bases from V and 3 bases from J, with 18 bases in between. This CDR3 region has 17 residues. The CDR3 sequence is CASSQDRWPGLYYEQYF. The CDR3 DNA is TGTGCCAGCAGCCAAGACAGATGGCCAGGGCTATACTACGAGCAGTACTTC.

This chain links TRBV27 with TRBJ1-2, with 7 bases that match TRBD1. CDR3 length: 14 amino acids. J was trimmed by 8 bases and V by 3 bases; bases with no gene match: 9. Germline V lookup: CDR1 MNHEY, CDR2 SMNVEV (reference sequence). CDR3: CASSFGTDQGGYTF. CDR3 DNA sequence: TGTGCCAGCAGTTTCGGGACAGATCAAGGCGGCTACACCTTC.